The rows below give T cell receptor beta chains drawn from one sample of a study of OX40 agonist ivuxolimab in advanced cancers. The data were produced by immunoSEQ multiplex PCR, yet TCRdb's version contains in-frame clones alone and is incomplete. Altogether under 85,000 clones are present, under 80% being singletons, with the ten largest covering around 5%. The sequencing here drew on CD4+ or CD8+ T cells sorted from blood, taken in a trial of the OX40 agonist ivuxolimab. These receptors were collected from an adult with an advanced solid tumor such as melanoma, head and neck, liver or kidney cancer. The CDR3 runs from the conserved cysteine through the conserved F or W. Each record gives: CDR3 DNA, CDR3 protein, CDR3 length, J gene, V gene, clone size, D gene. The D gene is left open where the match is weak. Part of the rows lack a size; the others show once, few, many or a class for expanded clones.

CDR3nt: TGTGCCAGCAGTCGAGGACTAGCGGGAACCTACGAGCAGTACTTC; CDR3aa: CASSRGLAGTYEQYF; len: 15; j_gene: TRBJ2-7; v_gene: TRBV6-5; abundance: once; d_gene: TRBD2
CDR3nt: TGTGCCAGCAGCTTGTCTCCGACAGACGAGCAGTTCTTC; CDR3aa: CASSLSPTDEQFF; len: 13; j_gene: TRBJ2-1; v_gene: TRBV5-4; abundance: -; d_gene: -
CDR3nt: TGCAGCGTCCTCAGGGGGACAGGGGGCCTTGGCTACACCTTC; CDR3aa: CSVLRGTGGLGYTF; len: 14; j_gene: TRBJ1-2; v_gene: TRBV29-1; abundance: -; d_gene: TRBD1
CDR3nt: TGTGCCAGCAGCTTAGGGGACAGCAGAGGAAACACCATATATTTT; CDR3aa: CASSLGDSRGNTIYF; len: 15; j_gene: TRBJ1-3; v_gene: TRBV7-8; abundance: -; d_gene: TRBD1
CDR3nt: TGTGCCAGCAGACGGACAGTACAAGAGACCCAGTACTTC; CDR3aa: CASRRTVQETQYF; len: 13; j_gene: TRBJ2-5; v_gene: TRBV6-5; abundance: -; d_gene: -
CDR3nt: TGTGCCAGCAGTTACAGGGAATCTCGTGGGGCCAACGTCCTGACTTTC; CDR3aa: CASSYRESRGANVLTF; len: 16; j_gene: TRBJ2-6; v_gene: TRBV6-5; abundance: once; d_gene: -
CDR3nt: TGTGCCAGCAGCTTAGGACAGGGGATTGAAGCTTTCTTT; CDR3aa: CASSLGQGIEAFF; len: 13; j_gene: TRBJ1-1; v_gene: TRBV7-2; abundance: -; d_gene: TRBD1
CDR3nt: TGCGCCACCTGGACCCAGGCCTACAATGAGCAGTTCTTC; CDR3aa: CATWTQAYNEQFF; len: 13; j_gene: TRBJ2-1; v_gene: TRBV10-2; abundance: -; d_gene: -
CDR3nt: TGTGCCAGCAGCGCGGGACACCAAGAGACCCAGTACTTC; CDR3aa: CASSAGHQETQYF; len: 13; j_gene: TRBJ2-5; v_gene: TRBV11-2; abundance: -; d_gene: -
CDR3nt: TGTGCCAGCAGCCGCCTAAATTCACCCCTCCACTTT; CDR3aa: CASSRLNSPLHF; len: 12; j_gene: TRBJ1-6; v_gene: TRBV5-8; abundance: -; d_gene: -
CDR3nt: TGCGCCAGCAGCTTTGAACAGGGGGGCCCCTCTGAAGCTTTCTTT; CDR3aa: CASSFEQGGPSEAFF; len: 15; j_gene: TRBJ1-1; v_gene: TRBV5-1; abundance: -; d_gene: TRBD1
CDR3nt: TGTGCCAGCAGTGAACAGGGAAAGGATACGCAGTATTTT; CDR3aa: CASSEQGKDTQYF; len: 13; j_gene: TRBJ2-3; v_gene: TRBV25-1; abundance: -; d_gene: -
CDR3nt: TGTGCCACCAGCAGAGATTGGAGCAATCAGCCCCAGCATTTT; CDR3aa: CATSRDWSNQPQHF; len: 14; j_gene: TRBJ1-5; v_gene: TRBV15; abundance: -; d_gene: -
CDR3nt: TGTGCCAGTAGTATAGAGCCGTCCGCTAACTATGGCTACACCTTC; CDR3aa: CASSIEPSANYGYTF; len: 15; j_gene: TRBJ1-2; v_gene: TRBV19; abundance: few; d_gene: -
CDR3nt: TGTGCCAGCTCACCACGGGGGGGTACGGCGATGAACACTGAAGCTTTCTTT; CDR3aa: CASSPRGGTAMNTEAFF; len: 17; j_gene: TRBJ1-1; v_gene: TRBV18; abundance: -; d_gene: -
CDR3nt: TGTGCCAGCAGTTATGGGGGGGCGGCCAAAAACATTCAGTACTTC; CDR3aa: CASSYGGAAKNIQYF; len: 15; j_gene: TRBJ2-4; v_gene: TRBV6-6; abundance: -; d_gene: -
CDR3nt: TGCGCCAGCAGCTTGGCCAGTCAGGTCGATAGGGCTTTCTTT; CDR3aa: CASSLASQVDRAFF; len: 14; j_gene: TRBJ1-1; v_gene: TRBV5-1; abundance: few; d_gene: -
CDR3nt: TGTGCCAGCAGCGATCCGGGACTAGCGGTGTACGAGCAGTACTTC; CDR3aa: CASSDPGLAVYEQYF; len: 15; j_gene: TRBJ2-7; v_gene: TRBV14; abundance: -; d_gene: TRBD2
CDR3nt: TGTGCCAGTTCTGGGGCAGGGGCCATTGTGGACATTCAGTACTTC; CDR3aa: CASSGAGAIVDIQYF; len: 15; j_gene: TRBJ2-4; v_gene: TRBV19; abundance: -; d_gene: -
CDR3nt: TGTGCCAGCAGCTTAGACCAGGGGGCGGGGCCCACCTCGCAGCAGTTCTTC; CDR3aa: CASSLDQGAGPTSQQFF; len: 17; j_gene: TRBJ2-1; v_gene: TRBV11-2; abundance: -; d_gene: TRBD1
CDR3nt: TGTGCCAGCAGCTTTGGCAGGGGCGCAATCTACGAGCAGTACTTC; CDR3aa: CASSFGRGAIYEQYF; len: 15; j_gene: TRBJ2-7; v_gene: TRBV5-4; abundance: -; d_gene: -
CDR3nt: TGCGCCAGCAGCCAAGGGATCAGGGGACTGGACTATGGCTACACCTTC; CDR3aa: CASSQGIRGLDYGYTF; len: 16; j_gene: TRBJ1-2; v_gene: TRBV4-1; abundance: -; d_gene: -
CDR3nt: TGCGCCAGCAGCCTAGACAGGCACGAGCAGTACTTC; CDR3aa: CASSLDRHEQYF; len: 12; j_gene: TRBJ2-7; v_gene: TRBV5-1; abundance: -; d_gene: -
CDR3nt: TGTGCCAGCAGCTTATCCCCGTCAGGGACGACTGAAGCTTTCTTT; CDR3aa: CASSLSPSGTTEAFF; len: 15; j_gene: TRBJ1-1; v_gene: TRBV7-2; abundance: -; d_gene: -
CDR3nt: TGTGCCAGCAGGGCATTCACAGGGAATTCACCCCTCCACTTT; CDR3aa: CASRAFTGNSPLHF; len: 14; j_gene: TRBJ1-6; v_gene: TRBV27; abundance: medium-sized; d_gene: -
CDR3nt: TGTGCCAGCAGCAGACAGGTTAACTATGGCTACACCTTC; CDR3aa: CASSRQVNYGYTF; len: 13; j_gene: TRBJ1-2; v_gene: TRBV6-6; abundance: -; d_gene: -
CDR3nt: TGTGCCAGCAGCTTAGACAGCACAGATACGCAGTATTTT; CDR3aa: CASSLDSTDTQYF; len: 13; j_gene: TRBJ2-3; v_gene: TRBV11-3; abundance: -; d_gene: -
CDR3nt: TGTGCCAGCTCAGCAGATCTCGGGACAGCAACCTACGAGCAGTACTTC; CDR3aa: CASSADLGTATYEQYF; len: 16; j_gene: TRBJ2-7; v_gene: TRBV18; abundance: -; d_gene: TRBD1
CDR3nt: TGTGCCAGCAGCGGAAGACTAGCGGGAGATCACAAGTCCTACAATGAGCAGTTCTTC; CDR3aa: CASSGRLAGDHKSYNEQFF; len: 19; j_gene: TRBJ2-1; v_gene: TRBV5-5; abundance: few; d_gene: TRBD2
CDR3nt: TGTGCCAGCAGCCAAGATTTTGGGGTTGGTGAAAAACTGTTTTTT; CDR3aa: CASSQDFGVGEKLFF; len: 15; j_gene: TRBJ1-4; v_gene: TRBV14; abundance: -; d_gene: -
CDR3nt: TGTGCCAGCAGTTACCCATCGGTTGAGCAGTTCTTC; CDR3aa: CASSYPSVEQFF; len: 12; j_gene: TRBJ2-1; v_gene: TRBV6-5; abundance: -; d_gene: -
CDR3nt: TGTGCCAGCAGCCCTATTAGGGTTCCGTACGAGCAGTACTTC; CDR3aa: CASSPIRVPYEQYF; len: 14; j_gene: TRBJ2-7; v_gene: TRBV9; abundance: -; d_gene: -
CDR3nt: TGCGCCAGCAGCATCCGACAGGGAAGAGTGGGTTCACCCCTCCACTTT; CDR3aa: CASSIRQGRVGSPLHF; len: 16; j_gene: TRBJ1-6; v_gene: TRBV5-1; abundance: -; d_gene: TRBD1
CDR3nt: TGTGCCAGCAGCCCCTCGACTAGCGGGAAGCGGACGCAGTATTTT; CDR3aa: CASSPSTSGKRTQYF; len: 15; j_gene: TRBJ2-3; v_gene: TRBV7-3; abundance: few; d_gene: TRBD2
CDR3nt: TGCGCCAGCAGCTTGGTGGGGCAAGGTGAAGCTTTCTTT; CDR3aa: CASSLVGQGEAFF; len: 13; j_gene: TRBJ1-1; v_gene: TRBV5-1; abundance: few; d_gene: -
CDR3nt: TGTGCCAGCAGCGTATCCCAGGGGAACACTGAAGCTTTCTTT; CDR3aa: CASSVSQGNTEAFF; len: 14; j_gene: TRBJ1-1; v_gene: TRBV9; abundance: -; d_gene: -
CDR3nt: TGTGCCAGCAGTGAGTGGGGGGCGGGCAATCAGCCCCAGCATTTT; CDR3aa: CASSEWGAGNQPQHF; len: 15; j_gene: TRBJ1-5; v_gene: TRBV6-1; abundance: -; d_gene: -
CDR3nt: TGTGCCAGTAGTAACCCTAGCGGGTTAACAGATACGCAGTATTTT; CDR3aa: CASSNPSGLTDTQYF; len: 15; j_gene: TRBJ2-3; v_gene: TRBV19; abundance: -; d_gene: TRBD2
CDR3nt: TGCGCCAGCAGCTTTACCGGGACTAGCGGTCGTAGACTCACAGATACGCAGTATTTT; CDR3aa: CASSFTGTSGRRLTDTQYF; len: 19; j_gene: TRBJ2-3; v_gene: TRBV5-1; abundance: few; d_gene: TRBD2
CDR3nt: TGTGCCAGCAGTCGACGACCTGGGGCAGATACGCAGTATTTT; CDR3aa: CASSRRPGADTQYF; len: 14; j_gene: TRBJ2-3; v_gene: TRBV6-5; abundance: -; d_gene: -
CDR3nt: TGTGCCAGTAGTATAGTGGGGAGCACAGATACGCAGTATTTT; CDR3aa: CASSIVGSTDTQYF; len: 14; j_gene: TRBJ2-3; v_gene: TRBV19; abundance: -; d_gene: -
CDR3nt: TGTGCCAGCAGTGATGTTCGGGGACAGATCTACGAGCAGTACTTC; CDR3aa: CASSDVRGQIYEQYF; len: 15; j_gene: TRBJ2-7; v_gene: TRBV25-1; abundance: -; d_gene: TRBD1
CDR3nt: TGCGCCAGCAGCCAGGCAGGGGGCAGATTATATGGCTACACCTTC; CDR3aa: CASSQAGGRLYGYTF; len: 15; j_gene: TRBJ1-2; v_gene: TRBV4-3; abundance: -; d_gene: TRBD1
CDR3nt: TGTGCCAGCAAGAAAGGACAGAAAGATTACGAGCAGTACTTC; CDR3aa: CASKKGQKDYEQYF; len: 14; j_gene: TRBJ2-7; v_gene: TRBV5-6; abundance: -; d_gene: -
CDR3nt: TGTGCCAGCAGCAAAGACATCGGACGGCAAACCTACGAGCAGTACTTC; CDR3aa: CASSKDIGRQTYEQYF; len: 16; j_gene: TRBJ2-7; v_gene: TRBV11-1; abundance: many; d_gene: -